Presented here are 19 T cell receptor beta chains from one specimen sequenced in a study of early T cells in non-severe SARS-CoV-2 infection. TCRdb recomputed calls from the 5' RACE reads with MiXCR, one row per CDR3 protein. The sample yields about 80,000 distinct CDR3 sequences, around 5% seen once. Sequencing used whole blood, obtained at baseline. These receptors were taken from an adult who was a healthcare worker with PCR-confirmed SARS-CoV-2 infection or an uninfected control (not recorded which).

This clonotype was recorded at least ten times. The chain is built from TRBV5-5 and TRBJ1-2, with D maybe TRBD1 (5 bases). There are 16 residues in the CDR3. The germline V gene encodes CDR1 SGHKS and CDR2 YYEKEE (reference sequence). Trimming shortened V by 1 base and J by 0 bases, and 13 bases separated the two germline ends. For the CDR3, the DNA is TGTGCCAGCAGCTTGATGGGACCCAGCGCTAACTATGGCTACACCTTC. Protein product: CASSLMGPSANYGYTF.

The chain recombines TRBV10-2 with TRBJ2-7, with 11 nucleotides matching TRBD2. V shed 8 bases, J shed 4 bases, and the junction held 10 bases outside the gene matches. The CDR3 spans 15 residues. Germline V lookup: CDR1 WSHSY, CDR2 SAAADI. CDR3 in DNA: TGCGCCAGCTCCCGACTAGCGGGAATTCGATACGAGCAGTACTTC. It specifies CASSRLAGIRYEQYF.

This clonotype was seen at least ten times. This rearrangement joins TRBV18 to TRBJ1-5, with D possibly matching TRBD1 (5 bases). Deletions cut 0 bases from V and 3 bases from J, with 9 bases between. Germline values: CDR1 KGHSH, CDR2 LQKENI. The length of the CDR3 is 15 residues. DNA of the CDR3: TGTGCCAGCTCACCACCTGGGGGGGTCAATCAGCCCCAGCATTTT. Its protein is CASSPPGGVNQPQHF. Drawing the rest from reference TRBV18 and TRBJ1-5, the complete variable domain is NAGVMQNPRHLVRRRGQEARLRCSPMKGHSHVYWYRQLPEEGLKFMVYLQKENIIDESGMPKERFSAEFPKEGPSILRIQQVVRGDSAAYFCASSPPGGVNQPQHFGDGTRLSIL.

At least ten counts were recorded for this clonotype. The gene calls are TRBV27 and TRBJ2-1, with D unclear. This CDR3 has 13 residues. V lost 1 base, J lost 6 bases, and 7 bases lay in between. Germline V lookup: CDR1 MNHEY, CDR2 SMNVEV (reference sequence). CDR3: CASSLLSVNEQFF. CDR3 in DNA: TGTGCCAGCAGTTTATTATCGGTCAATGAGCAGTTCTTC.

V and J are TRBV27 and TRBJ2-7, with 8 bases aligning to TRBD1. V lost 4 bases to trimming and J lost 6 bases; unmatched junction nucleotides: 14. The CDR3 totals 16 residues. The V gene's germline CDR1 is MNHEY and CDR2 SMNVEV (reference sequence). The DNA of the CDR3 is TGTGCCAGCAGTTCCAGTGTGGCAGGGGGCCGGGTCGAGCAGTACTTC. Its protein product is CASSSSVAGGRVEQYF.

This clonotype was counted between two and nine times. The rearrangement joins TRBV6-1 to TRBJ1-2; no clear D gene. This CDR3 region has 14 residues. V was trimmed by 1 base and J by 6 bases, leaving 12 bases between them. Germline loops: CDR1 MNHNS, CDR2 SASEGT. The CDR3: CASSEEHHRNGYTF. DNA for the CDR3: TGTGCCAGCAGTGAAGAGCACCACCGTAATGGCTACACCTTC.

The gene calls are TRBV2 and TRBJ2-7; D possibly corresponds to TRBD1 (5 bases). Trimming removed 3 bases at V and 2 bases at J, with 8 bases between. Germline V lookup: CDR1 SNHLY, CDR2 FYNNEI. The CDR3 is 13 amino acids. The CDR3 spells CASSDAGTYEQYF. The CDR3, as DNA: TGTGCCAGCAGTGACGCAGGGACCTACGAGCAGTACTTC.

This clonotype occurred many times. J is TRBJ2-1 and V is TRBV18; D might be TRBD2 (6 bases). The length of the CDR3 is 18 residues. The germline V and J ends were trimmed by 3 bases and 6 bases, with 24 bases remaining between them. Germline-derived CDR1 and CDR2 are KGHSH and LQKENI. In DNA form, the CDR3 reads TGTGCCAGCTCACCGGAGTCCAGCGTCGCGGGACTCGGCAATGAGCAGTTCTTC. Its translation: CASSPESSVAGLGNEQFF.

This clonotype was found a few times. J is TRBJ2-3 and V is TRBV6-5; 14 nucleotides agree with TRBD2. The length of the CDR3 is 15 residues. CDR1 and CDR2 (germline): MNHEY, SVGAGI. V dropped 5 bases and J dropped 4; count of bases not matched to a gene: 2. Here the CDR3 reads CASSRGLAGADTQYF. Written as DNA, the CDR3 is TGTGCCAGCAGTAGGGGACTAGCGGGAGCAGATACGCAGTATTTT.

This clonotype has at least ten counts. The V call is TRBV28, the J call TRBJ1-1, with a tentative D call TRBD1 (6 bases). Germline V gene lookup returns CDR1 MDHEN and CDR2 SYDVKM. With 6 bases removed from V and 3 bases from J, the gap between germline ends came to 20 bases. The CDR3 runs to 16 residues. CDR3 amino acids: CASRPSVPDSYTEAFF. CDR3 nucleotide sequence: TGTGCCAGCAGACCCTCCGTGCCGGACAGTTACACTGAAGCTTTCTTT. Variable domain in full (rest from reference TRBV28 and TRBJ1-1): DVKVTQSSRYLVKRTGEKVFLECVQDMDHENMFWYRQDPGLGLRLIYFSYDVKMKEKGDIPEGYSVSREKKERFSLILESASTNQTSMYLCASRPSVPDSYTEAFFGQGTRLTVV.

This clonotype was found many times. The J gene is TRBJ2-5, the V gene TRBV7-8, with D maybe TRBD1 (6 bases). Germline V lookup: CDR1 SGHVS, CDR2 FQNEAQ. The CDR3 consists of 14 residues. Trimming removed 1 base from V and 5 bases from J, with 11 bases in between. CDR3 bases: TGTGCCAGCAGCTTAGAGAGGGGGATCGAGACCCAGTACTTC. This translates into CASSLERGIETQYF.

This clonotype occurred many times. The chain carries TRBV7-9 and TRBJ2-7, with TRBD2 identical over 7 bases. J lost 5 bases, V lost 3 bases, and 4 bases had no gene match. Germline CDR1 reads SEHNR; CDR2 reads FQNEAQ (reference sequence). The CDR3 extends over 13 amino acids. The CDR3: CASSLVREHEQYF. CDR3 DNA sequence: TGTGCCAGCAGCTTGGTGCGGGAGCACGAGCAGTACTTC.

The rearrangement joins TRBV6-5 to TRBJ2-1; 8 nucleotides line up with TRBD2. Germline CDR1 MNHEY, CDR2 SVGAGI. The V and J ends lost 7 bases and 7 bases, in that order; junction bases with no gene match: 12. The CDR3 spans 15 residues. The DNA for the CDR3 is TGTGCCAGCACCCCGGACCAGCGGGAGTCGAATGAGCAGTTCTTC. As protein: CASTPDQRESNEQFF.

This clonotype turned up a few times. The V and J genes are TRBV18 and TRBJ1-1; D uncertain. Trimming cost V 2 bases and J 1 base, with 8 bases left between them. The germline V gene has CDR1 KGHSH and CDR2 LQKENI. The CDR3 consists of 14 residues. The CDR3: CASSPTVENTEAFF. CDR3 sequence (DNA): TGTGCCAGCTCACCAACAGTGGAGAACACTGAAGCTTTCTTT.

This clonotype has a count of ten or more. The gene calls are TRBV6-5 and TRBJ1-5; D unclear. The CDR3 totals 15 residues. Trimming took 9 bases from V and 0 from J, leaving 15 bases between them. Per germline, CDR1 MNHEY and CDR2 SVGAGI. The CDR3 nucleotides read TGTGCCAGTAAGGGCTTTATCGATAGCAATCAGCCCCAGCATTTT. It translates to CASKGFIDSNQPQHF.

The chain is built from TRBV7-9 and TRBJ2-7; D not certain. The CDR3 extends over 13 amino acids. V lost 4 bases and J 3 bases, leaving 10 bases between the germline ends. Germline V CDR1 and CDR2: SEHNR, FQNEAQ (reference sequence). CDR3 nucleotide sequence: TGTGCCAGCAGCTCGCTGCTGGACTACGAGCAGTACTTC. Protein sequence: CASSSLLDYEQYF.

This clonotype was counted at least ten times. The V gene is TRBV15, the J gene TRBJ2-3, with D possibly being TRBD2 (5 bases). The CDR3 consists of 14 residues. CDR1 and CDR2 (germline): LNHNV, YYDKDF (reference sequence). Deletions cut 4 bases from V and 5 bases from J, with 13 bases between. CDR3 bases: TGTGCCACCAGCAAAGGATGGGAGATAGATACGCAGTATTTT. Translated: CATSKGWEIDTQYF. Full variable domain (remainder filled in from reference TRBV15 and TRBJ2-3): DAMVIQNPRYQVTQFGKPVTLSCSQTLNHNVMYWYQQKSSQAPKLLFHYYDKDFNNEADTPDNFQSRRPNTSFCFLDIRSPGLGDTAMYLCATSKGWEIDTQYFGPGTRLTVL.

The table lists this clonotype with many counts. One end of the junction does not line up with germline, which may come from a read error. This chain connects TRBV20-1 to TRBJ2-3; 8 positions agree with TRBD1. Germline CDR1 reads DFQATT; CDR2 reads SNEGSKA (reference sequence). The CDR3 length is 10 residues. The DNA for the CDR3 is TGCAGTGCCGGGACGGACAGGGTTTGGTTT. It specifies CSAGTDRVWF.

V and J are TRBV5-6 and TRBJ2-5, with 10 positions matching TRBD1. The V and J ends lost 0 bases and 4 bases, in that order; junction bases with no gene match: 3. Looked up from germline, CDR1 is SGHDT and CDR2 is YYEEEE. The CDR3 totals 15 residues. CDR3 residues: CASSLVTGGGETQYF. In DNA, the CDR3 is TGTGCCAGCAGCTTGGTGACAGGGGGCGGAGAGACCCAGTACTTC.